The rows below give T cell receptor beta chains drawn from one sample of a study of blood T cell repertoires in COVID-19. TCRdb's copy holds only in-frame clones and misses some; the assay was immunoSEQ multiplex PCR. This table holds 200,000 to 250,000 clones, roughly 85% found once. Sample: peripheral blood. These receptors all stem from a woman between 18 and 30 years old who had recovered from COVID-19. Each CDR3 is given without its conserved first and last residue.

j_call v_call cdr3_aa
TRBJ1-2 TRBV19 ASSILDRDGYT
TRBJ2-7 TRBV20-1 SASRQGVVNEQY
TRBJ1-1 TRBV28 ASSLRTRADTEAF
TRBJ1-1 TRBV19 ASSTGNTEAF
TRBJ2-2 TRBV27 ASSSPPYTGELF
TRBJ2-5 TRBV7-2 ASSQGQAAGETQY
TRBJ2-1 TRBV6-5 ASSIAGGTYNEQF
TRBJ2-4 TRBV4-3 ASSQELPPGSIQY
TRBJ1-2 TRBV3-1/TRBV3-2 ASSQEGGGYPYGYT
TRBJ1-1 TRBV29-1 SVEGHPEAF
TRBJ1-1 TRBV18 ASSPQTTFGGEAF
TRBJ2-4 TRBV6-5 ASSYFSGTAKNIQY
TRBJ2-1 TRBV7-2 ASSSLAGRSYNEQF
TRBJ1-3 TRBV25-1 ASSDPTASGNTIY
TRBJ1-1 TRBV29-1 SAGQGRGNTEAF
TRBJ1-2 TRBV28 ASTSDRGLGYGYT
TRBJ1-5 TRBV18 ASSPIDGRSQPQH
TRBJ2-2 TRBV20-1 SSRGAGELF
TRBJ2-5 TRBV13 ASSRDRETQY
TRBJ2-1 TRBV6-2/TRBV6-3 ASSQTSYNEQF
TRBJ1-3 TRBV7-2 ASSFRGGGNTIY
TRBJ1-5 TRBV24-1 ATSDLQGRTVASNQPQH
TRBJ2-1 TRBV7-6 ASSLAGEQF
TRBJ2-5 TRBV7-2 ASSVPSGISQY
TRBJ1-4 TRBV25-1 ASEDRAKTVNEKLF
TRBJ1-1 TRBV28 ASSEHQVYTEAF
TRBJ2-2 TRBV5-1 ASSLGSGSYTGELF
TRBJ2-3 TRBV5-4 ASSSLPLLAGVTDTQY
TRBJ1-3 TRBV21-1 ASSTLAGGGNTIY
TRBJ2-7 TRBV5-1 ASSLGQGFSYEQY
TRBJ2-1 TRBV11-2 ASSPSRIRRLNEQF